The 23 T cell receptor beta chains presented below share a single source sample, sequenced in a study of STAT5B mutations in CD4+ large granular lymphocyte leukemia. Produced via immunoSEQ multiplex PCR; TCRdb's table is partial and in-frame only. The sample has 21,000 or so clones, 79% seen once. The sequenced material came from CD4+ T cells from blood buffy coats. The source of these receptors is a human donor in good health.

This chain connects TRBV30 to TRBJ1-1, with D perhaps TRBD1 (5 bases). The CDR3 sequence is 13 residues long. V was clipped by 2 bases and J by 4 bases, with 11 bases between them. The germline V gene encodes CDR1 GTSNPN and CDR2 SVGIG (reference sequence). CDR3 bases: TGTGCCTGGAGTCCCTCGACAGTCACTGAAGCTTTCTTT. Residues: CAWSPSTVTEAFF.

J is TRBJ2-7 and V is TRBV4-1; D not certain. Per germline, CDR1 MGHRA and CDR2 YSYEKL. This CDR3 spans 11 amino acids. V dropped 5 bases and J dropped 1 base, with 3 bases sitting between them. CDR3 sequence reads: CASSSSYEQYF. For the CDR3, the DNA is TGCGCCAGCAGCTCTTCCTACGAGCAGTACTTC.

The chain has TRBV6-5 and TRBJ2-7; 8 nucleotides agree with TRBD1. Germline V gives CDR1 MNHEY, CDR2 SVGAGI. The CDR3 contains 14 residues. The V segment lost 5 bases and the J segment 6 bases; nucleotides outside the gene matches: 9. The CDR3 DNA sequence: TGTGCCAGCAGTGAAAACAGGGGGAGAGCCGAGCAGTACTTC. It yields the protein CASSENRGRAEQYF.

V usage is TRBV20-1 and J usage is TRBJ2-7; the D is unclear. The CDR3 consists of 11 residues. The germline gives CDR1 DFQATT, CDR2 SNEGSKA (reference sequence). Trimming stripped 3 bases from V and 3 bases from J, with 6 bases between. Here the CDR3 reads CSARAIYEQYF. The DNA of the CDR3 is TGCAGTGCTAGGGCCATCTACGAGCAGTACTTC.

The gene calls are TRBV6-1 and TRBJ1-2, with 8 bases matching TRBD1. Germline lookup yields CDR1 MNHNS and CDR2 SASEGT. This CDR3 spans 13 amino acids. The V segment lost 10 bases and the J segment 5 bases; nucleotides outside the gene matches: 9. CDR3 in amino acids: CANQQGAGYGYTF. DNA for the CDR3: TGTGCCAACCAGCAGGGGGCAGGGTATGGCTACACCTTC.

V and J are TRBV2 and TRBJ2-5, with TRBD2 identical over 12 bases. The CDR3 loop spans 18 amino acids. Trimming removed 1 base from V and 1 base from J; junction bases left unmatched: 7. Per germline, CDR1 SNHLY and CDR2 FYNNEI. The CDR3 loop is CASSEVLGLAGLQETQYF. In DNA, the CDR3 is TGTGCCAGCAGTGAAGTCTTGGGACTAGCGGGCCTCCAAGAGACCCAGTACTTC.

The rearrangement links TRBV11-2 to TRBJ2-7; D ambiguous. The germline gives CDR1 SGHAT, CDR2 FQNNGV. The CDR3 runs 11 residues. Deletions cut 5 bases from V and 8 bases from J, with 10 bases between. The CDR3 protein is CASSRTVKQYF. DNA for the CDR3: TGTGCCAGCAGCCGCACTGTTAAGCAGTACTTC.

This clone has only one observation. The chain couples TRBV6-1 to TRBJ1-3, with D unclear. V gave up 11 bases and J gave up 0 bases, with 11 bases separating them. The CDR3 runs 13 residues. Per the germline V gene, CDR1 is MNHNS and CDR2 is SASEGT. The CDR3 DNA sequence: TGTGCCGGACGAAGCTTCTCTGGAAACACCATATATTTT. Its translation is CAGRSFSGNTIYF.

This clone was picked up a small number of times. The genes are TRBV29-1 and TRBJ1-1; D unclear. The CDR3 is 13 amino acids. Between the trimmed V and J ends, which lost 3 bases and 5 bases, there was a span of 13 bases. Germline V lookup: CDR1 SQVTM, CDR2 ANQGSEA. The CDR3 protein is CSVERVLTTEAFF. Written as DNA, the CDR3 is TGCAGCGTTGAGAGGGTTCTAACGACTGAAGCTTTCTTT. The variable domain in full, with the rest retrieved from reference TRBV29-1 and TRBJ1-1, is SAVISQKPSRDICQRGTSLTIQCQVDSQVTMMFWYRQQPGQSLTLIATANQGSEATYESGFVIDKFPISRPNLTFSTLTVSNMSPEDSSIYLCSVERVLTTEAFFGQGTRLTVV.

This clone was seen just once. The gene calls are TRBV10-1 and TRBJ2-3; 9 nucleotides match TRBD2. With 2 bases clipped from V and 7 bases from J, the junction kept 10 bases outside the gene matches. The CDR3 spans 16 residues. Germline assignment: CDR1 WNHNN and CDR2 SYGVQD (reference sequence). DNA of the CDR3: TGCGCCAGCAGTGAGCAGGTAGCGGGAGTGGGATATACGCAGTATTTT. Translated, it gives CASSEQVAGVGYTQYF.

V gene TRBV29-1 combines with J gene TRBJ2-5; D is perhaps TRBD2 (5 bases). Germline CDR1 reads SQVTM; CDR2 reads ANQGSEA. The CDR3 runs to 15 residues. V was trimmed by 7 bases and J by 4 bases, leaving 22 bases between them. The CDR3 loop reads CSGLLGSRLRETQYF. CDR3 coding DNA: TGCAGCGGATTACTAGGGTCGAGATTACGAGAGACCCAGTACTTC.

The CDR3 region has the DNA TGTGCCAGCAGCTTTGCAGGGGGCTCCGGCGAGCAGTACTTC. Translation gives CASSFAGGSGEQYF. The chain links TRBV11-3 to TRBJ2-7, with TRBD1 matching 8 bases. The CDR3 has 14 residues. V trimming: 3 bases; J trimming: 6 bases; junction bases outside the gene matches: 7. The germline V gene encodes CDR1 SGHNT and CDR2 YENEEA.

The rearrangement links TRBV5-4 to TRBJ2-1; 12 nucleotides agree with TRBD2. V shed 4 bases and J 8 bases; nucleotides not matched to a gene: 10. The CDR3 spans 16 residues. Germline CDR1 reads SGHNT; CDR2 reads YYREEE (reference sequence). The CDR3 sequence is CASSAPGLAGGDEQFF. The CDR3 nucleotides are TGTGCCAGCAGCGCCCCGGGACTAGCGGGTGGGGATGAGCAGTTCTTC.

This chain's CDR3 is CASSPPARTDTQYF. The CDR3 coding sequence is TGTGCCAGCAGCCCCCCGGCCCGCACAGATACGCAGTATTTT. This chain joins TRBV7-2 and TRBJ2-3; no firm D call. Germline-derived CDR1 and CDR2 are SGHTA and FQGNSA. The CDR3 consists of 14 residues. V gave up 5 bases and J gave up 1 base, with 10 bases separating them.

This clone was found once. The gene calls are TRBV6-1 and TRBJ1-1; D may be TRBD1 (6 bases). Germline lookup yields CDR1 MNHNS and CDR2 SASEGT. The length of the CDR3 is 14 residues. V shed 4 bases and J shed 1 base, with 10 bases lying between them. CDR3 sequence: CASSVGGQNTEAFF. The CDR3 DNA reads TGTGCCAGCAGTGTTGGGGGCCAGAACACTGAAGCTTTCTTT.

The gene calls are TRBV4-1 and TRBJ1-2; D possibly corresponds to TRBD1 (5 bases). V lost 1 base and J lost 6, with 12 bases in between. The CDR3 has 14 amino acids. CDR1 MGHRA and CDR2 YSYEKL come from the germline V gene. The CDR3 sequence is CASSQVTARDGYTF. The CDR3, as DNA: TGCGCCAGCAGCCAAGTGACAGCAAGGGATGGCTACACCTTC.

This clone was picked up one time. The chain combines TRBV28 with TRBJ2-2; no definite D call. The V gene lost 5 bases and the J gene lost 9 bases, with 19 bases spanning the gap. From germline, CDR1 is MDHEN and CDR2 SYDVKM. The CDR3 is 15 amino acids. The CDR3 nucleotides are TGTGCCAGCAGTACTACAACACCGAGAACCAGGGAGCTGTTTTTT. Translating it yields CASSTTTPRTRELFF.

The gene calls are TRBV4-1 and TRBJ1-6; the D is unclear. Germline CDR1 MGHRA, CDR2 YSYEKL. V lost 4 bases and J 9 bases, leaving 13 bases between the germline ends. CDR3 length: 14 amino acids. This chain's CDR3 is CASSLQDLGSPLHF. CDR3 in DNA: TGCGCCAGCAGCCTGCAAGACTTGGGTTCACCCCTCCACTTT.

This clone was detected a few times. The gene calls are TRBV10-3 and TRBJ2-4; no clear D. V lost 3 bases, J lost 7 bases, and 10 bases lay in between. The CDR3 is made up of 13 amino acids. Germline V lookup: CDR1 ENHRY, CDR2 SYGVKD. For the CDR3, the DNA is TGTGCCATCAGTGACCGAGACGTGAACATTCAGTACTTC. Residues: CAISDRDVNIQYF.

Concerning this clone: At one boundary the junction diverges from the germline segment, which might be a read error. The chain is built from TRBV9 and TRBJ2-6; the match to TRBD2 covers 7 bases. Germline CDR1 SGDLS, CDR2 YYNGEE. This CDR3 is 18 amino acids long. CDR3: CASSVGPSGSSGASVLTF. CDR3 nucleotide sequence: TGTGCCAGCAGCGTAGGGCCTAGCGGTAGCTCTGGGGCCAGCGTCCTGACTTTC.

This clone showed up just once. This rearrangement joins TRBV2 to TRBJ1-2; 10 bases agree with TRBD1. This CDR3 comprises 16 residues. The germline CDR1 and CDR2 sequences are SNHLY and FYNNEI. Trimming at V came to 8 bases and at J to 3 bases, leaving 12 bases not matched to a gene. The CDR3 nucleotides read TGTGCCAGCGGGACAGGGGCGTCTTTTATCGACTATGGCTACACCTTC. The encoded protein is CASGTGASFIDYGYTF.

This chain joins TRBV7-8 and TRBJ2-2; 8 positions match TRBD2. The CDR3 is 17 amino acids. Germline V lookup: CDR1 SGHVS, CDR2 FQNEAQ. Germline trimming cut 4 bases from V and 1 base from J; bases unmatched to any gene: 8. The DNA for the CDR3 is TGTGCCAGCAGCTCAACCAGCGGGAGCGTGAACACCGGGGAGCTGTTTTTT. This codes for CASSSTSGSVNTGELFF. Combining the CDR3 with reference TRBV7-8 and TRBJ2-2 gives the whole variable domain GAGVSQSPRYKVAKRGQDVALRCDPISGHVSLFWYQQALGQGPEFLTYFQNEAQLDKSGLPSDRFFAERPEGSVSTLKIQRTQQEDSAVYLCASSSTSGSVNTGELFFGEGSRLTVL.

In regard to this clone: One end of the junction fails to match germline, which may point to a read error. The DNA of the CDR3 is TGTGCCAGCAGCCCCGGACACTTACTGGGAAGTAACTTC. This gives the protein CASSPGHLLGSNF. The chain employs TRBV5-6 and TRBJ2-7; possible D gene TRBD1, 5 bases. The CDR3 has 13 residues. Per germline, CDR1 SGHDT and CDR2 YYEEEE.